Reported below is one T cell receptor beta chain. Its antigen is unknown. This entry belongs to a study of vaccination and CD4 T cells after COVID-19. The sample's treatment: approximately nine-day PBMC culture with coronavirus spike peptide pools or control peptides (ViraFEST assay). The germline V and J ends were trimmed by 1 base and 8 bases, with 25 bases remaining between them. The CDR3 runs 18 residues. Germline-derived CDR1 and CDR2 are SGHRS and YFSETQ. CD4+ T cells that had been cultured provided DNA sequenced with the Oncomine TCR Beta short-read assay. Each CDR3 protein gets one entry after TCRdb re-called the PCR reads with MiXCR. The table shows roughly 25,000 distinct CDR3 sequences, with around two thirds occurring only once.

The specimen sequenced was CD4+ T cells from blood, cultured in vitro. This receptor was taken from a human donor who had recovered from COVID-19. This chain uses TRBV5-1 with TRBJ2-1, with a tentative D call TRBD2 (6 bases). The CDR3: CASSLPRVRLEIGDEQFF. CDR3 DNA sequence: TGCGCCAGCAGCTTGCCCCGGGTCCGACTAGAGATAGGGGATGAGCAGTTCTTC. The full variable domain, with the rest looked up from reference TRBV5-1 and TRBJ2-1, is KAGVTQTPRYLIKTRGQQVTLSCSPISGHRSVSWYQQTPGQGLQFLFEYFSETQRNKGNFPGRFSGRQFSNSRSEMNVSTLELGDSALYLCASSLPRVRLEIGDEQFFGPGTRLTVL.